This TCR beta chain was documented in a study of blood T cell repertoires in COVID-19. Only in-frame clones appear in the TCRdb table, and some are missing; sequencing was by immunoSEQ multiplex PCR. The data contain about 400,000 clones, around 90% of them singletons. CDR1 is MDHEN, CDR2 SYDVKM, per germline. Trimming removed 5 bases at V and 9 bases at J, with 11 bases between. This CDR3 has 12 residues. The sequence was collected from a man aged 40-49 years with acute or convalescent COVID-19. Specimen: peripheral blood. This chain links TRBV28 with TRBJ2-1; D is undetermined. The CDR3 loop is CASSLSVAEQFF. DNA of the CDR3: TGTGCCAGCAGTCTCTCTGTAGCTGAGCAGTTCTTC.